These T cell receptor beta chains were read from a single sample in a study of response to subunit inactivated influenza vaccine. MiXCR, applied by TCRdb to the RT-PCR reads, yields one record per CDR3 protein. The sample lists approximately 290,000 distinct CDR3 sequences; roughly 22% were seen once. The material sequenced was PBMCs from blood, taken less than 22 months after vaccination. The receptors were sampled from a man aged 45-69 years who received an inactivated influenza vaccine. CDR3s include the opening cysteine and the closing phenylalanine or tryptophan. A D gene is named only where the DNA matches it firmly. Size is omitted from some rows. Given values are once, few, many or a class for expanded clones.

d_call | j_call | clone_size | v_call | cdr3_aa | cdr3_nt
NA | TRBJ1-6 | NA | TRBV5-4 | CASSTGTGSRSPLHF | TGTGCCAGCAGCACGGGGACCGGGAGTCGGTCACCCCTCCACTTT
NA | TRBJ2-7 | NA | TRBV7-2 | CASSSRIMLGHSYEQYF | TGTGCCAGCAGCTCCCGAATTATGTTGGGACACTCCTACGAGCAGTACTTC
TRBD1 | TRBJ1-2 | many | TRBV12-3/TRBV12-4 | CASSTDPGQGNYGYTF | TGTGCCAGCAGTACTGATCCGGGACAGGGTAACTATGGCTACACCTTC
NA | TRBJ2-1 | many | TRBV7-9 | CASSLTHEQFF | TGTGCCAGCAGCTTAACCCATGAGCAGTTCTTC
NA | TRBJ2-5 | NA | TRBV4-1 | CASSLRSGGLETQYF | TGCGCCAGCAGTCTTAGGTCGGGGGGCCTAGAGACCCAGTACTTC
TRBD2 | TRBJ2-2 | few | TRBV6-1 | CASRGLAGGAKNTGELFF | TGTGCCAGCAGGGGACTGGCGGGAGGTGCAAAGAACACCGGGGAGCTGTTTTTT
NA | TRBJ2-1 | NA | TRBV2 | CASSRTPRNEQFF | TGTGCCAGCAGCCGGACTCCCCGGAATGAGCAGTTCTTC
NA | TRBJ1-1 | NA | TRBV4-2 | CASSPPRGYTEAFF | TGTGCCAGCAGCCCTCCCCGAGGGTACACTGAAGCTTTCTTT
NA | TRBJ1-6 | few | TRBV20-1 | CSAIWTGTKNSPLHF | TGCAGTGCCATCTGGACCGGGACAAAGAATTCACCCCTCCACTTT
NA | TRBJ1-6 | many | TRBV7-2 | CASSFVGADSPLHF | TGTGCCAGCAGCTTTGTGGGGGCTGATTCACCCCTCCACTTT
TRBD1 | TRBJ2-1 | few | TRBV7-2 | CASSRQGPSSYNEQFF | TGTGCCAGCAGCAGACAGGGCCCGAGCTCCTACAATGAGCAGTTCTTC
TRBD1 | TRBJ1-5 | NA | TRBV3-1 | CASSQGGDRGNQPQHF | TGTGCCAGCAGCCAAGGGGGAGACAGGGGCAATCAGCCCCAGCATTTT
TRBD1 | TRBJ1-1 | few | TRBV30 | CACTPGQGVEAFF | TGTGCCTGCACCCCGGGACAGGGGGTTGAAGCTTTCTTT
TRBD1 | TRBJ1-5 | many | TRBV6-5 | CASMGQGGQPQHF | TGTGCCAGCATGGGCCAAGGGGGCCAGCCCCAGCATTTT
NA | TRBJ1-1 | few | TRBV29-1 | CSVEYRMNTEAFF | TGCAGCGTTGAATACAGGATGAACACTGAAGCTTTCTTT
NA | TRBJ1-6 | NA | TRBV11-2 | CASGALGGNSPLHF | TGTGCCAGCGGGGCGCTAGGGGGGAATTCACCCCTCCACTTT
NA | TRBJ1-2 | NA | TRBV6-2/TRBV6-3 | CASSLPPGMKGYTF | TGTGCCAGCAGTCTTCCTCCAGGGATGAAGGGCTACACCTTC
NA | TRBJ1-4 | NA | TRBV4-1 | CASTPGWNLDEKLFF | TGCGCCAGCACCCCGGGATGGAATCTGGATGAAAAACTGTTTTTT
NA | TRBJ2-1 | NA | TRBV28 | CASILSGRYNEQFF | TGTGCCAGCATCTTGAGCGGGCGTTACAATGAGCAGTTCTTC
TRBD2 | TRBJ2-1 | NA | TRBV7-9 | CASSVAPSGVYNEQFF | TGTGCCAGCAGCGTAGCCCCTAGCGGGGTCTACAATGAGCAGTTCTTC
NA | TRBJ1-2 | NA | TRBV5-6 | CASSLDPGRGYTF | TGTGCCAGCAGCTTGGATCCGGGGCGCGGCTACACCTTC
NA | TRBJ1-3 | NA | TRBV3-1 | CASSQVSGSGNTIYF | TGTGCCAGCAGCCAAGTTTCGGGCTCTGGAAACACCATATATTTT
TRBD1 | TRBJ2-7 | NA | TRBV7-9 | CASSYTTGYSYEQYF | TGTGCCAGCAGCTACACGACAGGGTACTCCTACGAGCAGTACTTC
NA | TRBJ2-1 | many | TRBV5-1 | CASSLQNEQFF | TGCGCCAGCAGCTTACAGAATGAGCAGTTCTTC
NA | TRBJ1-2 | NA | TRBV10-3 | CAIGGDRDYGYTF | TGTGCCATCGGCGGGGACCGGGACTATGGCTACACCTTC
NA | TRBJ1-4 | few | TRBV7-8 | CASSLARGLATNEKLFF | TGTGCCAGCAGCTTGGCCCGCGGCTTAGCAACTAATGAAAAACTGTTTTTT
NA | TRBJ1-5 | NA | TRBV4-1 | CASSQENANQPQHF | TGCGCCAGCAGCCAAGAAAATGCCAATCAGCCCCAGCATTTT
NA | TRBJ1-2 | few | TRBV9 | CASSPTHSANYGYTF | TGTGCCAGCAGCCCGACGCATAGTGCTAACTATGGCTACACCTTC
NA | TRBJ1-3 | NA | TRBV15 | CATSGGLVGGSGNTIYF | TGTGCCACCAGCGGCGGACTCGTAGGAGGGTCTGGAAACACCATATATTTT
NA | TRBJ1-4 | few | TRBV6-1 | CASSLQPTNEKLFF | TGTGCCAGCAGTCTTCAACCAACTAATGAAAAACTGTTTTTT
NA | TRBJ2-7 | NA | TRBV28 | CASSLMYYPEQYF | TGTGCCAGCAGTTTAATGTACTACCCTGAGCAGTACTTC
NA | TRBJ2-3 | few | TRBV5-6 | CASSWTSTDTQYF | TGTGCCAGCAGCTGGACTAGCACAGATACGCAGTATTTT
NA | TRBJ2-7 | few | TRBV2 | CASKGDGPYEQYF | TGTGCCAGCAAGGGGGACGGCCCCTACGAGCAGTACTTC
NA | TRBJ1-6 | NA | TRBV12-3/TRBV12-4 | CASSWSGAPGGSPLHF | TGTGCCAGCAGTTGGTCGGGGGCACCTGGGGGGTCACCCCTCCACTTT
NA | TRBJ1-5 | NA | TRBV2 | CASSYKQGNQPQHF | TGTGCCAGCAGTTATAAACAGGGCAATCAGCCCCAGCATTTT
NA | TRBJ1-6 | NA | TRBV12-3/TRBV12-4 | CASSLRIRSPLHF | TGTGCCAGCAGTCTCAGGATTAGGTCACCCCTCCACTTT
TRBD1 | TRBJ1-6 | many | TRBV18 | CASSPGTDPNSPLHF | TGTGCCAGCTCACCGGGGACAGACCCCAATTCACCCCTCCACTTT
NA | TRBJ1-1 | few | TRBV4-1 | CASSQEVSQVNTEAFF | TGCGCCAGCAGCCAAGAAGTGAGCCAGGTAAACACTGAAGCTTTCTTT
TRBD1 | TRBJ2-1 | NA | TRBV15 | CATSGIAGTGLGEQFF | TGTGCCACCAGCGGTATAGCCGGGACAGGGTTAGGTGAGCAGTTCTTC
TRBD1 | TRBJ2-7 | NA | TRBV20-1 | CSAETGLDEQYF | TGCAGTGCTGAGACAGGGCTCGACGAGCAGTACTTC
NA | TRBJ1-4 | few | TRBV4-1 | CASSQEQLRAREKLFF | TGCGCCAGCAGCCAAGAACAGCTCCGGGCTAGAGAAAAACTGTTTTTT
TRBD1 | TRBJ2-7 | few | TRBV6-2/TRBV6-3 | CASSYYRGNEQYF | TGTGCCAGCAGTTACTACAGGGGAAACGAGCAGTACTTC
TRBD1 | TRBJ1-4 | few | TRBV7-9 | CASSQWTGGEEKLFF | TGTGCCAGCAGCCAATGGACAGGGGGAGAGGAAAAACTGTTTTTT
TRBD1 | TRBJ1-1 | NA | TRBV20-1 | CSARVGGTANTEAFF | TGCAGTGCTAGGGTTGGTGGGACAGCGAACACTGAAGCTTTCTTT
NA | TRBJ2-7 | NA | TRBV6-6 | CASRQTGNEQYF | TGTGCCAGCAGACAAACAGGGAACGAGCAGTACTTC
NA | TRBJ1-2 | many | TRBV12-3/TRBV12-4 | CASRRPGLGGYTF | TGTGCCAGCAGGAGACCGGGACTTGGTGGCTACACCTTC
NA | TRBJ1-3 | NA | TRBV4-2 | CASSQEVGSHPSGNNIYF | TGTGCCAGCAGCCAAGAAGTGGGCAGCCACCCCTCTGGAAACAACATATATTTT